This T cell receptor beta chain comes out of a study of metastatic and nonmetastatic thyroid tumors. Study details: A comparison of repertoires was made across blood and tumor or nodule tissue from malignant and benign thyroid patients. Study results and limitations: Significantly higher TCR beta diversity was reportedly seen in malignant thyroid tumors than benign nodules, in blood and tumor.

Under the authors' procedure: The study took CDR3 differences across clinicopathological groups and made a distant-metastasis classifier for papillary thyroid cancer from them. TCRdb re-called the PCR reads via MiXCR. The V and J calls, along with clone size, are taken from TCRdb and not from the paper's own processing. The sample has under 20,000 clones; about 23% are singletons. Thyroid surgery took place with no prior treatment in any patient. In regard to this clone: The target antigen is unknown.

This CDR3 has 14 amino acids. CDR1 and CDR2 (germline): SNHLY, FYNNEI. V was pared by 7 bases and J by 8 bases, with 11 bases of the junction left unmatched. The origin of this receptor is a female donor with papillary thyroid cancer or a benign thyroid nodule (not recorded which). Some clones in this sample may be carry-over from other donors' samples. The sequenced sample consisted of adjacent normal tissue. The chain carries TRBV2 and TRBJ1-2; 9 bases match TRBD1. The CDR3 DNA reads TGTGCCAGCACCCGGGACAGGGACTTCTTCGGCTACACCTTC. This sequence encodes CASTRDRDFFGYTF.